A selection of T cell receptor beta chains follows, all from one sample in a study of blood T cell repertoires in COVID-19. Sequencing used immunoSEQ multiplex PCR; TCRdb keeps in-frame clones, though not all of them. The data show over 250,000 clones, 75% to 90% seen once. Sample: peripheral blood. The receptors originated from a man aged 50 or older with acute or convalescent COVID-19. CDR3s include the opening cysteine and the closing phenylalanine or tryptophan. A D gene is named only where the DNA matches it firmly. A clone size is listed for some rows: how often the clone was seen (once, few, many), or a class if it is expanded.

size: -; D: -; J: TRBJ2-4; V: TRBV7-9; DNA: TGTGCCAGCAGCTTATCGGGCAGGGAAAACATTCAGTACTTC; CDR3: CASSLSGRENIQYF
size: -; D: TRBD1; J: TRBJ2-2; V: TRBV4-1; DNA: TGCGCCAGCACCCCTACCCCCGGGACAGGGGGTTTCACCGGGGAGCTGTTTTTT; CDR3: CASTPTPGTGGFTGELFF
size: -; D: -; J: TRBJ1-1; V: TRBV7-9; DNA: TGTGCCAGCAGCCTAACAGCTCCCACTGAAGCTTTCTTT; CDR3: CASSLTAPTEAFF
size: -; D: -; J: TRBJ2-5; V: TRBV3-1/TRBV3-2; DNA: TGTGCCAGCAGCCCCCTCCCCCAAATCACAGGGCAAGAGACCCAGTACTTC; CDR3: CASSPLPQITGQETQYF
size: -; D: TRBD1; J: TRBJ2-7; V: TRBV18; DNA: TGTGCCAGCTCACCAGAGGACAGGGTCACTTTCTACGAGCAGTACTTC; CDR3: CASSPEDRVTFYEQYF
size: -; D: -; J: TRBJ2-1; V: TRBV10-1; DNA: TGCGCCAGCAGTCTGGACAGCAGCTCCTACAATGAGCAGTTCTTC; CDR3: CASSLDSSSYNEQFF
size: -; D: -; J: TRBJ1-2; V: TRBV19; DNA: TGTGCCAGTAGTATAAGCGGCAGAAACTATGGCTACACCTTC; CDR3: CASSISGRNYGYTF
size: -; D: -; J: TRBJ1-1; V: TRBV18; DNA: TGTGCCAGCTCACCATCATATCAGGGGAAGTTTGGAGCTTTCTTT; CDR3: CASSPSYQGKFGAFF
size: -; D: TRBD1; J: TRBJ2-7; V: TRBV4-1; DNA: TGCGCCAGCAGCCTCCGGGACAGGAGCTCCTACGAGCAGTACTTC; CDR3: CASSLRDRSSYEQYF
size: once; D: -; J: TRBJ2-5; V: TRBV5-1; DNA: TGCGCCAGCAGCCCGACCCCGAGGACAGAACAAGAGACCCAGTACTTC; CDR3: CASSPTPRTEQETQYF
size: -; D: -; J: TRBJ1-4; V: TRBV6-6; DNA: TGTGCCAGCAGCCGAAGGGGGTTCGTGGCAACTAATGAAAAACTGTTTTTT; CDR3: CASSRRGFVATNEKLFF
size: -; D: -; J: TRBJ1-1; V: TRBV6-5; DNA: TGTGCCAGCAGACAGCCGGGACACCAGAACACTGAAGCTTTCTTT; CDR3: CASRQPGHQNTEAFF
size: -; D: TRBD1; J: TRBJ2-3; V: TRBV25-1; DNA: TGTGCCAGCAGTCCGTACAGGGGATCCACAGATACGCAGTATTTT; CDR3: CASSPYRGSTDTQYF
size: -; D: -; J: TRBJ1-5; V: TRBV5-5; DNA: TGTGCCAGCAGCTTGGAGGCAGGCTTATGGGGCAATCAGCCCCAGCATTTT; CDR3: CASSLEAGLWGNQPQHF
size: many; D: -; J: TRBJ1-5; V: TRBV29-1; DNA: TGCAGCGTTGGAGATCAGCCCCAGCATTTT; CDR3: CSVGDQPQHF
size: -; D: TRBD2; J: TRBJ2-1; V: TRBV10-1; DNA: TGCGCCAGCAGTGAGTTTGAGCGGGGCGACTACAATGAGCAGTTCTTC; CDR3: CASSEFERGDYNEQFF
size: -; D: -; J: TRBJ1-1; V: TRBV6-6; DNA: TGTGCCAGCAGGGGGCAAAGAGATGAAGCTTTCTTT; CDR3: CASRGQRDEAFF
size: once; D: TRBD1; J: TRBJ1-1; V: TRBV11-2; DNA: TGTGCCAGCAGCTGGGGACAGGGACTGAACACTGAAGCTTTCTTT; CDR3: CASSWGQGLNTEAFF
size: -; D: -; J: TRBJ2-7; V: TRBV6-5; DNA: TGTGCCACCGCCCGGGCAGGGGAGAAGCAGTACTTC; CDR3: CATARAGEKQYF
size: -; D: -; J: TRBJ2-3; V: TRBV9; DNA: TGTGCCAGCAGCGTAGCCCTTAGGCAGGGGCCCACAGATACGCAGTATTTT; CDR3: CASSVALRQGPTDTQYF
size: -; D: -; J: TRBJ1-5; V: TRBV6-6; DNA: TGTGCCAGCAGTGCCGGGGGGGCACGGCAGCCCCAGCATTTT; CDR3: CASSAGGARQPQHF
size: -; D: -; J: TRBJ2-7; V: TRBV10-3; DNA: TGTGCCAGCTTCCCGGGACATAAACTCTCCTACGAGCAGTACTTC; CDR3: CASFPGHKLSYEQYF
size: -; D: -; J: TRBJ2-7; V: TRBV9; DNA: TGTGCCAGCAGCGCCGGTTTTTTCGACGAGCAGTACTTC; CDR3: CASSAGFFDEQYF
size: -; D: -; J: TRBJ2-7; V: TRBV5-6; DNA: TGTGCCAGCAGCGCCCGACTCTCCTACGAGCAGTACTTC; CDR3: CASSARLSYEQYF